This note documents a single TCR beta chain sequence. What it binds is unknown. Assay used: immunoSEQ multiplex PCR; TCRdb lists only in-frame clones, some missing. The data contain approximately 24,000 clones, about two thirds of them seen just once; the ten biggest clones take up nearly 0.65%. The data derive from a study of STAT5B mutations in CD4+ large granular lymphocyte leukemia. Study-wide results and caveats: TRBV06-family usage was enriched in top patient clones (8/27) versus controls (2/35). No patients shared main leukemic clonotypes, though roughly 27% appeared at low frequency elsewhere.

V gave up 3 bases and J gave up 0 bases, with 9 bases separating them. This CDR3 comprises 15 residues. Germline V gene lookup returns CDR1 ENHRY and CDR2 SYGVKD. The receptor comes from a human donor in good health. Sequencing used CD4+ T cells from blood buffy coats. V and J are TRBV10-3 and TRBJ1-3; no definite D call. CDR3 in amino acids: CAISDTGLSGNTIYF. As DNA, the CDR3 is TGTGCCATCAGTGATACGGGTCTCTCTGGAAACACCATATATTTT.